The TCR beta chain described here comes from a study of cytomegalovirus exposure and HLA in healthy donors (dated by TCRdb to 2015 to 2018). With respect to the entire study: According to an earlier analysis of a few hundred of the donors, about 179 million T cells yielded 100 million or so unique TCR beta sequences and around 300 Gb of sequence data. Around 330 gigabases of sequencing data and around 85 million unique TCR sequences made up an early release that covered under 750 HLA-typed donors. The genetic ancestry cluster associated with self-reported Caucasian donors included over 65% of the 398 genotyped donors. The aim of the study was to test whether cataloging public T cell receptors could identify signatures of past pathogen exposure. Using immunosequencing, the study profiled T cell repertoires from about 620 subjects and related those repertoires to cytomegalovirus serostatus. Besides the first cohort of 666 subjects, a separate validation cohort made up of roughly 120 different subjects was used. To predict cytomegalovirus infection status, the study combined high-throughput TCR immunosequencing, statistical association of individual TCRs with disease status, and machine learning. A later analysis re-analyzed previously published TCR beta repertoires from 666 donors and added high-resolution HLA genotyping to study TCR occurrence patterns. Rather than using new phenotypic data, the later analysis identified candidate immune exposures from TCR beta sequences and from how often those sequences occurred across donors. An earlier analysis of around 580 of the donors used high-throughput TCR beta sequencing to judge whether each TCR beta V gene segment behaved as functional or pseudogenic. Alongside the repertoire data, information on donor age, sex, ethnicity and CMV serostatus was compiled. A later genetic analysis took genome-wide SNP genotypes for 398 of the 666 donors and used that subset as a discovery cohort. All discovery cohort repertoires had been generated using a single sequencing platform. Class I and class II HLA loci were covered by the typing at four-digit resolution. The number of typed donors differed by locus: about 620-640 for A, B, C, DRB1 and DQB1; 500 to 550 for DQA1; roughly 600 for DPA1; and around 470 for DPB1. Several DR-DQ haplotypes were treated as single units for association and clustering because of strong linkage in the cohort. On average, over 200,000 unique TCR beta nucleotide sequences were sequenced per donor among some 430 genotyped donors of the cohort, with about 17% of those sequences being non-productive.

Details on this clone: Its recognized antigen is unknown.

The cohort consisted of approximately 690 healthy bone marrow donors. At the time of sampling, every cohort member was nominally healthy, though immune exposures that went unrecorded were likely present. The donor was CMV seronegative and belonged to the group of approximately 320 seronegative cohort members. A peripheral blood sample was provided by each donor, and peripheral blood mononuclear cells were used for TCR beta sequencing. The Qiagen DNeasy Blood Extraction Kit was used to extract genomic DNA from the blood cell samples. The CDR3 goes from the cysteine to the phenylalanine over 15 residues. The kept DNA is CDR3 alone, 45 bases in frame from the first base. According to the germline V gene, CDR1 reads SGDLS and CDR2 reads YYNGEE. V has 3 bases trimmed and J has 1 base trimmed; junction bases matching no gene number 4. Broad study findings and their caveats: Correlated functional status among segregating V segments might reflect linkage disequilibrium, but an unknown experimental factor could not be ruled out. Several of the top co-occurrence clusters appeared to be linked to parvovirus B19, influenza, CMV and Epstein-Barr virus, according to a later analysis. HLA typing was unavailable for some donors at each locus, so association tests used only the typed subset. The study listed 170 or so TCR beta chains as associated with cytomegalovirus. Broadly in line with IMGT annotations, most TCR beta V segments showed up in productive rearrangements about 87% or about 30% of the time in an earlier analysis of 450 to 600 of the donors. In a later analysis, the rate of TCR association differed among HLA loci, with DRB1 alleles having the most associated TCRs and HLA-C alleles having the fewest. Because counts were too low, about 18 rarely observed V segments, including chromosome 9 orphons, were left out of the earlier analysis of 500 to 650 of the donors. According to a later genetic analysis, donors in an Asian-associated ancestry cluster had fewer N-insertions in productive TCRs than the roughly 670-donor mean. CMV serostatus was the only immune exposure information available for the cohort. Across donors, most TCR sequences were observed very rarely, whereas some public TCRs were present in many individuals. A cluster of highly shared sequence variants was judged likely to represent a technical artifact of the sequencing pipeline. A further reported finding was that TCR beta sequences accurately predicted the HLA-A and HLA-B alleles for most subjects in the first cohort. V-gene and J-gene trimming of TCR beta chains was associated with a missense DCLRE1C variant in a later genetic analysis, and the association was replicated in an independent cohort. At a false discovery rate of 0.05, a later analysis linked fewer than 20,000 TCR beta sequences to specific HLA alleles. Only TCR beta chains were sequenced in this cohort, and the absence of alpha or paired-chain data limited detectable features. In a later analysis, HLA-associated TCR beta chains were found to be more clonally expanded and to have lower generation probabilities than equally common non-associated chains. Because the 87-base-pair reads could not distinguish some IMGT-functional V segments, including TRBV6-2 and TRBV6-3, those segments were excluded. Sequencing depth was assumed to be roughly uniform across donors in the presence/absence analyses, though that assumption may not hold. The classifier was reported to diagnose cytomegalovirus status with high specificity and sensitivity in both the original and validation cohorts. A later analysis found that most CMV-associated TCR beta chains appeared HLA-restricted, with HLA associations seemingly driven largely by CMV exposure. When HLA alleles, especially DR and DQ, strongly co-occurred, TCR associations were difficult to assign to individual alleles. A few of the identified cytomegalovirus-associated TCR beta chains were confirmed in vitro to be specific for cytomegalovirus antigens. The authors suggested that the approach could potentially be generalized to other disease states and immunological phenotypes.

Library prep was done by the immunoSEQ multiplex PCR assay. The multiplex PCR relied on a mix of 60 forward primers for TCR Vbeta segments and 13 reverse primers for TCR Jbeta segments. The CDR3 region of rearranged TCR beta genes was amplified from genomic DNA by a multiplex PCR assay. The Illumina HiSeq System was used to sequence the amplified TCR beta libraries as 87-base-pair reads. In the paper's pipeline: In a later analysis, 80 million or so unique TCR beta chains were counted across the 500 to 700 repertoires, and roughly 11 million of these chains were shared by at least two donors. To remove PCR and sequencing errors, raw reads were error-corrected and collapsed into unique sequences using a nearest-neighbor algorithm that merged closely related sequences. CDR3 sequences were aligned to IMGT reference sequences to assign V, D and J gene segments. For a sequence to be retained, a match of at least six nucleotides was required to both a V gene segment and a J gene segment. A rearrangement was called productive if the CDR3 had no stop codons and remained in frame with V and J, and every other rearrangement was called non-productive. CDR3 was defined by IMGT convention, running from the second conserved V-encoded cysteine to the conserved J-encoded phenylalanine. The earlier analysis of about 590 of the donors excluded sequences that lacked an unambiguous match to a single V gene segment. An earlier analysis of almost 600 of the donors classified V segments as functional when productive rearrangements were above 56.7% and as segregating when the standard deviation between donors was above 5%. A statistical classification framework was developed to diagnose cytomegalovirus status using the catalog of TCR beta chain sequences. V and J gene assignment, in a later analysis, came from comparing TCR nucleotide sequences with IMGT/GENE-DB human TR gene sequences. Using the TCRdist pipeline, a later analysis assigned CDR3 sequences along with most-parsimonious VDJ recombination scenarios. In a later analysis, each TCR beta chain was defined by its CDR3 amino acid sequence together with its V-gene family, and reads lacking a unique V-gene family were excluded. As a way to deal with suspected cross-contamination and a sequencing artifact, a later analysis dropped hundreds of nucleotide sequences that were highly shared and had low generation probability. A later analysis calculated a clonal expansion index for each public chain from normalized within-repertoire ranks of inferred template counts. In a later analysis, generation probabilities were computed with a VDJ recombination model fitted to out-of-frame rearrangements, and the resulting probabilities were checked against IGoR. In a later analysis, TCR-TCR, TCR-HLA and TCR-CMV co-occurrence was scored with hypergeometric tests, and a repertoire-size bias correction was applied to TCR pairs. To estimate false discovery rates, a later analysis permuted the HLA or CMV assignments 20 times. In a later analysis, co-occurring TCRs were grouped using DBSCAN, with TCRdist sequence similarity added in when clustering inside HLA-allele-positive subsets. For co-occurrence clustering, repertoires with fewer than 30,000 or more than 120,000 public chains were excluded, along with 5 or 6 repertoires with anomalous nucleotide sharing. TCRdb took over this immuneACCESS table, retaining in-frame rearrangements with V and J assigned. Such tables are incomplete; in checked studies, under half of the missing clones stem from an unresolved V gene, and the remainder is unexplained. For V, J and clone size, that table is used; D and trimming come from the DNA. The sample's table lists a count of under 45,000 clones. The ten largest account for 3% to 4% of the sample.

Rearrangement joined TRBV9 to TRBJ2-3; 8 bases in between match TRBD2. The sequence derives from a male donor in good health and CMV-seronegative. The material sequenced was PBMCs. Here the CDR3 is given as CASSASGGGTDTQYF. The sequence in DNA is TGTGCCAGCAGCGCGTCGGGAGGGGGCACAGATACGCAGTATTTT.